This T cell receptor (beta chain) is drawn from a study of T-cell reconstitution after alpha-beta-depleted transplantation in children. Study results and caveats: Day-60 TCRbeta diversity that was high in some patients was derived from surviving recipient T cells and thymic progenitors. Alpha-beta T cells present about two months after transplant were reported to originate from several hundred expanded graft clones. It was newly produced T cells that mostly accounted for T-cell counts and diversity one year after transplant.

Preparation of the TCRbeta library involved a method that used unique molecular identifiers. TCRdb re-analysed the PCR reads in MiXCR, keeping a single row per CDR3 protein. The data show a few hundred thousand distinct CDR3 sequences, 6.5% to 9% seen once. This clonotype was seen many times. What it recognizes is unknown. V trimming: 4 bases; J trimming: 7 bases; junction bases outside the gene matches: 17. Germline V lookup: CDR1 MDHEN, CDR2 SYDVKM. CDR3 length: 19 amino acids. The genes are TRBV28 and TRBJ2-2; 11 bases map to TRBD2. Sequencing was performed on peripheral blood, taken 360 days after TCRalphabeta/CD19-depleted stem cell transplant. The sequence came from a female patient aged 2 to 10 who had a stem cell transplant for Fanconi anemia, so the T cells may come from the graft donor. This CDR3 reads CASSSTPRTSGRHVGELFF. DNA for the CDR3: TGTGCCAGCAGTTCTACCCCGAGGACTAGCGGGCGACACGTCGGGGAGCTGTTTTTT.